The 22 T cell receptor beta chains in this list originate from one sample, sequenced in a study of blood T cell repertoires in COVID-19. Produced via immunoSEQ multiplex PCR; TCRdb's table is partial and in-frame only. Among about 170,000 clones listed, 70% to 90% were seen once. Sequencing was carried out using peripheral blood. The receptors derive from an elderly woman in a cohort sampled during active or convalescent COVID-19.

The chain couples TRBV5-6 to TRBJ1-6, with D uncertain. Germline V gives CDR1 SGHDT, CDR2 YYEEEE. V lost 4 bases and J lost 7, with 18 bases in between. This CDR3 has 16 amino acids. The CDR3 reads CASSPQFPAGNSPLHF. The CDR3, as DNA: TGTGCCAGCAGCCCCCAGTTCCCGGCGGGGAATTCACCCCTCCACTTT.

This clone was detected once. The chain carries TRBV6-1 and TRBJ1-6, with D perhaps TRBD1 (6 bases). The CDR3 spans 17 residues. Germline lookup yields CDR1 MNHNS and CDR2 SASEGT. Trimming removed 4 bases from V and 6 bases from J, with 19 bases in between. CDR3 sequence: CASSGPRRQVLNSPLHF. CDR3 coding DNA: TGTGCCAGCAGTGGACCCCGACGACAGGTTCTTAATTCACCCCTCCACTTT.

V and J are TRBV11-3 and TRBJ2-5, with TRBD1 matching over 8 bases. J lost 7 bases, V lost 5 bases, and 15 bases had no gene match. The length of the CDR3 is 16 residues. CDR1 is SGHNT, CDR2 YENEEA, per germline. DNA of the CDR3: TGTGCCAGCAGCCCTCGGACAGGGACCATTATTTGGACCCAGTACTTC. It is translated as CASSPRTGTIIWTQYF. Full variable domain (missing parts from reference TRBV11-3 and TRBJ2-5): EAGVVQSPRYKIIEKKQPVAFWCNPISGHNTLYWYLQNLGQGPELLIRYENEEAVDDSQLPKDRFSAERLKGVDSTLKIQPAELGDSAVYLCASSPRTGTIIWTQYFGPGTRLLVL.

The V gene is TRBV9, the J gene TRBJ2-1; D is perhaps TRBD1 (5 bases). The CDR3 has 15 amino acids. CDR1 and CDR2 (germline): SGDLS, YYNGEE. The V end lost 4 bases, the J end lost 5 bases, and 16 bases lay between the germline ends. The CDR3 DNA reads as TGTGCCAGCAGCCCTACGGCAGGGCGCAACAATGAGCAGTTCTTC. As protein: CASSPTAGRNNEQFF.

The V gene is TRBV6-2 or TRBV6-3, the J gene TRBJ2-1, with unresolved D. The CDR3 length is 15 residues. V lost 4 bases and J 4 bases, leaving 14 bases between the germline ends. CDR1 is MNHEY and CDR2 is SVGEGT in the germline V gene. CDR3 in DNA: TGTGCCAGCAGTTTTCCGGGTTCCCGTTACAATGAGCAGTTCTTC. It yields the protein CASSFPGSRYNEQFF.

The J gene is TRBJ1-4, the V gene TRBV4-1; D remains unclear. Trimming pared 2 bases from V and 6 bases from J, leaving 13 bases between. This CDR3 region has 15 residues. Germline lookup yields CDR1 MGHRA and CDR2 YSYEKL. CDR3 in amino acids: CASSQRRGEHEKLFF. Written as DNA, the CDR3 is TGCGCCAGCAGCCAACGCCGCGGGGAGCATGAAAAACTGTTTTTT.

The table lists this clone with a few counts. This chain connects TRBV4-2 to TRBJ1-4, with 9 bases lining up with TRBD1. The CDR3 extends over 15 amino acids. With V trimmed by 0 bases and J by 6 bases, 2 bases remained unmatched. The germline CDR1 and CDR2 sequences are LGHNA and YNFKEQ. The CDR3 here is CASSQEGQGYEKLFF. The DNA of the CDR3 is TGTGCCAGCAGCCAAGAGGGACAGGGTTATGAAAAACTGTTTTTT.

With regard to this clone: Sequence at one end of the junction differs from germline and may be a read error. This chain uses TRBV6-2 or TRBV6-3 with TRBJ1-6; D perhaps matches TRBD1 (6 bases). This CDR3 spans 18 amino acids. From germline, CDR1 is MNHEY and CDR2 SVGEGT. CDR3 DNA sequence: TGTGCCAGCAGTCACTCCCCTCGGCAGGGGCGGAATCATTCACCCCTCCACTTT. The encoded protein is CASSHSPRQGRNHSPLHF.

The chain carries TRBV7-2 and TRBJ1-3, with 9 bases identical to TRBD1. This CDR3 comprises 16 residues. V lost 6 bases to trimming and J lost 3 bases; unmatched junction nucleotides: 9. Germline V gene data show CDR1 as SGHTA and CDR2 as FQGNSA. CDR3 sequence: CASSSEQGARGNTIYF. The CDR3 DNA is TGTGCCAGCAGTTCCGAACAGGGGGCGCGTGGAAACACCATATATTTT.

The chain links TRBV10-2 to TRBJ2-2, with TRBD2 matching over 7 bases. The CDR3 contains 16 residues. The V and J ends lost 8 bases and 0 bases, in that order; junction bases with no gene match: 9. Per the germline V gene, CDR1 is WSHSY and CDR2 is SAAADI. The CDR3 region has the DNA TGCGCCAGCCTGGGGAGGGCAGATCCGAACACCGGGGAGCTGTTTTTT. This encodes CASLGRADPNTGELFF.

CDR3 bases: TGTGCCAGCAGCTTAGACAGTTTTCAGCCCCAGCATTTT. As protein: CASSLDSFQPQHF. The chain couples TRBV7-2 to TRBJ1-5, with D unresolved. CDR1 is SGHTA, CDR2 FQGNSA, per germline. V lost 1 base and J lost 6, with 7 bases in between. The length of the CDR3 is 13 residues.

The V and J genes are TRBV19 and TRBJ2-1; the D gene is possibly TRBD1 (6 bases). V was pared by 3 bases and J by 5 bases, with 20 bases between. Germline lookup yields CDR1 LNHDA and CDR2 SQIVND (reference sequence). This CDR3 has 17 residues. In DNA, the CDR3 is TGTGCCAGTAGTATGGGGGCCTGGGGGAGTGGAGACAATGAGCAGTTCTTC. This codes for CASSMGAWGSGDNEQFF.

This chain links TRBV7-2 with TRBJ2-7, with D maybe TRBD1 (5 bases). V gave up 4 bases and J gave up 8 bases, with 12 bases separating them. Per the germline V gene, CDR1 is SGHTA and CDR2 is FQGNSA. The CDR3 is made up of 12 amino acids. As DNA, the CDR3 is TGTGCCAGCAGCTCCCCAGGGATCCAGCAGTACTTC. It specifies CASSSPGIQQYF. Supplemented by reference TRBV7-2 and TRBJ2-7, the full variable domain reads GAGVSQSPSNKVTEKGKDVELRCDPISGHTALYWYRQSLGQGLEFLIYFQGNSAPDKSGLPSDRFSAERTGGSVSTLTIQRTQQEDSAVYLCASSSPGIQQYFGPGTRLTVT.

The V gene is TRBV30, the J gene TRBJ2-7; TRBD2 aligns across 9 bases. From germline, CDR1 is GTSNPN and CDR2 SVGIG (reference sequence). CDR3 length equals 14 residues. Trimming at V came to 1 base and at J to 2 bases, leaving 3 bases not matched to a gene. The CDR3 sequence: CAWSGTSAAYEQYV. In DNA form, the CDR3 reads TGTGCCTGGAGTGGGACTAGCGCCGCCTACGAGCAGTACGTC.

The V call is TRBV15, the J call TRBJ1-4, with D maybe TRBD1 (5 bases). There are 17 residues in the CDR3. The germline gives CDR1 LNHNV, CDR2 YYDKDF (reference sequence). Trimming pared 1 base from V and 1 base from J, leaving 13 bases between. The CDR3 here is CATSRGAGPGTNEKLFF. CDR3 sequence (DNA): TGTGCCACCAGCAGAGGAGCAGGGCCCGGAACTAATGAAAAACTGTTTTTT.

The chain is built from TRBV6-2 or TRBV6-3 and TRBJ2-1; 7 nucleotides match TRBD1. CDR1 is MNHEY and CDR2 is SVGEGT in the germline V gene. The ends lost 5 bases at V and 5 bases at J; junction bases unmatched: 15. This CDR3 spans 17 amino acids. The chain's CDR3 is CASSPIPGRTGNNEQFF. Here the CDR3 DNA reads TGTGCCAGCAGTCCAATCCCGGGCAGGACAGGAAACAATGAGCAGTTCTTC.

The chain is built from TRBV24-1 and TRBJ2-1; D perhaps matches TRBD2 (7 bases). This CDR3 contains 16 residues. Per the germline V gene, CDR1 is KGHDR and CDR2 is SFDVKD. Between the trimmed V and J ends, which lost 3 bases and 5 bases, there was a span of 16 bases. The CDR3 reads CATSDPGGGANNEQFF. CDR3 DNA: TGTGCCACCAGTGATCCTGGAGGGGGGGCCAACAATGAGCAGTTCTTC.

This clone has just one count. CDR3 protein: CASSLMGQFSSYNSPLHF. The CDR3 region has the DNA TGTGCCAGCAGCTTAATGGGGCAGTTCAGCTCCTATAATTCACCCCTCCACTTT. The chain links TRBV11-3 to TRBJ1-6; D might be TRBD1 (5 bases). Germline lookup yields CDR1 SGHNT and CDR2 YENEEA. Trimming left V 2 bases short and J 0 bases short, with 14 bases between. The CDR3 has 18 residues.

The V gene is TRBV4-1, the J gene TRBJ2-1, with 13 bases that match TRBD2. Germline CDR1 and CDR2: MGHRA and YSYEKL. V gave up 4 bases and J gave up 7 bases; unmatched junction bases: 4. This CDR3 is built from 15 residues. The CDR3 loop reads CASSLLAGGPNEQFF. DNA of the CDR3: TGCGCCAGCAGCCTACTAGCGGGAGGGCCGAATGAGCAGTTCTTC.

The chain has TRBV28 and TRBJ2-3; 9 bases map to TRBD2. CDR3 length: 14 amino acids. CDR1 and CDR2 (germline): MDHEN, SYDVKM. The J segment lost 7 bases and the V segment lost 8 bases, leaving 10 bases of the junction unmatched. The CDR3 is CASVLGLAGNTQYF. The DNA of the CDR3 is TGTGCCAGCGTATTGGGACTAGCTGGTAATACGCAGTATTTT. Based on the CDR3 plus reference TRBV28 and TRBJ2-3, the full variable domain is DVKVTQSSRYLVKRTGEKVFLECVQDMDHENMFWYRQDPGLGLRLIYFSYDVKMKEKGDIPEGYSVSREKKERFSLILESASTNQTSMYLCASVLGLAGNTQYFGPGTRLTVL.

The J gene is TRBJ1-2, the V gene TRBV10-3; 9 bases are a match to TRBD1. The CDR3 has 13 residues. Germline CDR1 ENHRY, CDR2 SYGVKD. Losses at the gene ends were 11 bases for V and 3 bases for J; bases not matched to a gene: 7. CDR3 sequence (DNA): TGTGCCGCTGGACAGGGGACCGACTATGGCTACACCTTC. Its protein is CAAGQGTDYGYTF.

This chain joins TRBV6-5 and TRBJ2-7, with 8 nucleotides matching TRBD1. The V segment lost 6 bases and the J segment 2 bases; nucleotides outside the gene matches: 9. The CDR3 totals 15 residues. Germline V gene lookup returns CDR1 MNHEY and CDR2 SVGAGI. CDR3 protein: CASRRTDRVAYEQYF. CDR3 nucleotide sequence: TGTGCCAGCAGACGGACGGACAGGGTTGCCTACGAGCAGTACTTC.